What follows are 11 T cell receptor beta chains derived from one specimen sequenced in a study of blood T cell repertoires in COVID-19. TCRdb's table, derived via immunoSEQ multiplex PCR, lists solely in-frame clones and lacks some. The table shows about 380,000 clones, with 85% occurring only once. The material sequenced was peripheral blood. The receptor set was obtained from a woman aged 18-30 years with acute or convalescent COVID-19.

This rearrangement joins TRBV30 to TRBJ2-4; 9 bases map to TRBD2. Germline assignment: CDR1 GTSNPN and CDR2 SVGIG (reference sequence). Trimming at V came to 5 bases and at J to 8 bases, leaving 7 bases not matched to a gene. The CDR3 is 13 amino acids. CDR3 in DNA: TGTGCCTGGGGGAGCGGGAGGAGGGACATTCAGTACTTC. This encodes CAWGSGRRDIQYF.

CDR3 DNA: TGCGCCAGCAGCTTGGTCAGGACAGATACTTTTAGCTCCTATAATTCACCCCTCCACTTT. This translates into CASSLVRTDTFSSYNSPLHF. This chain uses TRBV5-1 with TRBJ1-6; TRBD1 is a possible D gene (6 bases). Trimming removed 0 bases from V and 0 bases from J, with 19 bases in between. The CDR3 has 20 amino acids. CDR1 and CDR2 (germline): SGHRS, YFSETQ.

The rearrangement links TRBV12-3 or TRBV12-4 to TRBJ2-1; D call uncertain. The length of the CDR3 is 13 residues. V lost 11 bases and J 0 bases, leaving 11 bases between the germline ends. CDR3 sequence (DNA): TGTGCCGTCCTGAGGAGCTCCTACAATGAGCAGTTCTTC. Translation: CAVLRSSYNEQFF.

The gene calls are TRBV6-5 and TRBJ1-2; D unclear. Trimming took off 2 bases at V and 2 bases at J, with 9 bases between the two ends. Germline V gives CDR1 MNHEY, CDR2 SVGAGI. The CDR3 extends over 14 amino acids. The CDR3 reads CASSYLGTNYGYTF. The CDR3 nucleotides are TGTGCCAGCAGTTACCTGGGCACCAACTATGGCTACACCTTC.

This sequence joins TRBV11-2 and TRBJ2-1; 9 bases are shared with TRBD2. The J segment lost 6 bases and the V segment lost 5 bases, leaving 8 bases of the junction unmatched. The CDR3 totals 15 residues. Germline V lookup: CDR1 SGHAT, CDR2 FQNNGV. The CDR3 region has the DNA TGTGCCAGCAGCCGTCAGGCGGGGGGGCCCAATGAGCAGTTCTTC. Translation gives CASSRQAGGPNEQFF.

The rearrangement links TRBV5-1 to TRBJ1-2, with TRBD1 matching over 8 bases. Germline assignment: CDR1 SGHRS and CDR2 YFSETQ. CDR3 length: 14 residues. The ends lost 4 bases at V and 5 bases at J; junction bases unmatched: 7. The CDR3 is CASSPRQGRYGYTF. The CDR3 DNA is TGCGCCAGCAGCCCACGACAGGGGAGATATGGCTACACCTTC.

This chain links TRBV9 with TRBJ1-2, with 8 positions matching TRBD1. Germline CDR1 SGDLS, CDR2 YYNGEE. V dropped 5 bases and J dropped 2; count of bases not matched to a gene: 8. The CDR3 loop spans 15 amino acids. CDR3 amino acids: CASSRDRDRNYGYTF. CDR3 coding DNA: TGTGCCAGCAGTCGGGACCGGGACAGGAACTATGGCTACACCTTC. Drawing the rest from reference TRBV9 and TRBJ1-2, the complete variable domain is DSGVTQTPKHLITATGQRVTLRCSPRSGDLSVYWYQQSLDQGLQFLIQYYNGEERAKGNILERFSAQQFPDLHSELNLSSLELGDSALYFCASSRDRDRNYGYTFGSGTRLTVV.

CDR3 sequence reads: CSAGQGGAEAFF. CDR3 in DNA: TGCAGCGCCGGACAGGGAGGCGCTGAAGCTTTCTTT. The rearrangement uses TRBV29-1 and TRBJ1-1; 8 positions agree with TRBD1. With V trimmed by 7 bases and J by 6 bases, 7 bases remained unmatched. CDR1 and CDR2 from the germline V gene are SQVTM and ANQGSEA. This CDR3 comprises 12 residues.

This clone was detected a few times. The CDR3 DNA is TGTGCAAGTCGCCCAGTGGGAGGAGAGAACTACGAGCAGTACTTC. It is translated as CASRPVGGENYEQYF. The chain is built from TRBV12-2 and TRBJ2-7; the table's D call TRBD2 went unverified against the DNA. TRBV12-2 is designated a pseudogene. CDR3 length: 15 residues.

This chain links TRBV18 with TRBJ1-3; D is ambiguous. The V gene's germline CDR1 is KGHSH and CDR2 LQKENI. The V end lost 2 bases, the J end lost 0 bases, and 14 bases lay between the germline ends. CDR3 size: 17 residues. CDR3 amino acids: CASSPISDPGSGNTIYF. The CDR3 nucleotides read TGTGCCAGCTCACCAATAAGCGATCCCGGCTCTGGAAACACCATATATTTT.

The J gene is TRBJ2-5, the V gene TRBV6-1; TRBD1 is a possible D gene (6 bases). The CDR3 consists of 15 residues. Trimming took 3 bases from V and 5 from J, leaving 16 bases between them. CDR1 MNHNS and CDR2 SASEGT come from the germline V gene. The CDR3 loop is CASSDGLAQGETQYF. CDR3 in DNA: TGTGCCAGCAGTGATGGCCTTGCGCAGGGGGAGACCCAGTACTTC.